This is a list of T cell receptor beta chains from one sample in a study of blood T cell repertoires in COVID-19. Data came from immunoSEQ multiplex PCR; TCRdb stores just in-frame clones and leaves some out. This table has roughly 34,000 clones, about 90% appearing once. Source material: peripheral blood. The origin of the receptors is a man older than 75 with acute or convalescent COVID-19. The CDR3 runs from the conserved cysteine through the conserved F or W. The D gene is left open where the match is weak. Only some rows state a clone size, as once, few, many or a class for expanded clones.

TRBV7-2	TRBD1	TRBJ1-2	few	CASSLATGVGYTF	TGTGCCAGCAGCTTAGCAACAGGGGTCGGCTACACCTTC
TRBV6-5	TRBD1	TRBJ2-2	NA	CASRPDRANTGELFF	TGTGCCAGCAGACCCGACAGGGCGAACACCGGGGAGCTGTTTTTT
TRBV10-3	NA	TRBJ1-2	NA	CAISDRGQEGYTF	TGTGCCATCAGTGATAGGGGTCAGGAGGGCTACACCTTC
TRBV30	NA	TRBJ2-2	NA	CAWSALRAANTGELFF	TGTGCCTGGAGTGCCCTGCGCGCGGCGAACACCGGGGAGCTGTTTTTT
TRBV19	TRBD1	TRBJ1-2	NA	CASSSGTGNYGYTF	TGTGCCAGTAGTTCCGGGACAGGGAACTATGGCTACACCTTC
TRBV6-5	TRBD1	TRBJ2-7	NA	CASSYSRGQPYEQYF	TGTGCCAGCAGTTACTCGAGGGGACAGCCCTACGAGCAGTACTTC
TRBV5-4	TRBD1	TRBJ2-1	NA	CASSPESTGSYNEQFF	TGTGCCAGCAGCCCCGAGTCGACAGGGTCCTACAATGAGCAGTTCTTC
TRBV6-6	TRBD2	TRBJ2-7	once	CASSYSGGEYEQYF	TGTGCCAGCAGTTATAGCGGGGGGGAGTACGAGCAGTACTTC
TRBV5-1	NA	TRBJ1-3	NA	CASSPLPQGSGNTIYF	TGCGCCAGCAGCCCCCTGCCCCAGGGCTCTGGAAACACCATATATTTT
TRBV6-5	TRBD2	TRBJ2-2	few	CASSRAGGNTGELFF	TGTGCCAGCAGTCGAGCGGGGGGGAACACCGGGGAGCTGTTTTTT
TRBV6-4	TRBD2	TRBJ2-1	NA	CASSPDGGAFGEQFF	TGTGCCAGCAGTCCTGACGGGGGGGCTTTCGGTGAGCAGTTCTTC
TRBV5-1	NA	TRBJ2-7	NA	CASSLRLSYEQYF	TGCGCCAGCAGCTTACGACTGTCCTACGAGCAGTACTTC
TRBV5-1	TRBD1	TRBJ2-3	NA	CASSYGTDTDTQYF	TGCGCCAGCAGTTATGGGACAGATACAGATACGCAGTATTTT
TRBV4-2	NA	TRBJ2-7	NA	CASSQDPLQGWNYEQYF	TGTGCCAGCAGCCAAGATCCTTTACAGGGATGGAACTACGAGCAGTACTTC
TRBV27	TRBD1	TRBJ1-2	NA	CASSLGTGGSYGYTF	TGTGCCAGCAGTTTAGGGACAGGGGGCAGCTATGGCTACACCTTC
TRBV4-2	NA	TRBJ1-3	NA	CASSQYRQVESIYF	TGTGCCAGCAGCCAATACCGACAGGTCGAATCCATATATTTT
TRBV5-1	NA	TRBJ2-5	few	CASSPLGGPMIETQYF	TGCGCCAGCAGCCCCCTCGGGGGGCCGATGATAGAGACCCAGTACTTC
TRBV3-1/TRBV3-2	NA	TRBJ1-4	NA	CASSHEATNEKLFF	TGTGCCAGCAGCCACGAGGCAACTAATGAAAAACTGTTTTTT